Sequencing of this T cell receptor beta chain was carried out in a study of CD8 T cells in ankylosing spondylitis. On this clonotype: Its antigen remains unidentified.

Libraries for TCR beta were made by quantitative 5'-RACE with molecular barcodes. TCRdb fed the 5' RACE reads into MiXCR, producing one record per CDR3 protein. Here the sample spans 450,000 to 550,000 distinct CDR3 sequences, approximately 5.3% being singletons. Trimming pared 0 bases from V and 7 bases from J, leaving 7 bases between. Per germline, CDR1 MNHEY and CDR2 SVGAGI. The CDR3 is made up of 13 amino acids. Study-wide results and limits: Within ankylosing spondylitis blood, a TCR beta motif made up of seven to nine highly homologous variants appeared to be characteristic. Within peripheral blood, clones linked to disease were CD8+ and relatively rare. There was reportedly significant enrichment of clones that were disease-linked in matched ankylosing spondylitis synovial fluid.

The rearrangement links TRBV6-5 to TRBJ2-1, with D possibly matching TRBD2 (5 bases). The sequencing sample was made of blood, either unsorted or a sorted T cell fraction (not recorded which). The origin of this receptor is a male donor with ankylosing spondylitis. The CDR3 sequence: CASSYSDSNEQFF. The CDR3 DNA reads TGTGCCAGCAGTTACTCGGACTCAAATGAGCAGTTCTTC.